The next 8 T cell receptor beta chains were all read from a single sample in a study of T cell responses to AZD1222 COVID-19 vaccine. Repertoires were generated with immunoSEQ multiplex PCR, while TCRdb's copy carries only in-frame clones and drops some. The sample shows some 150,000 clones, about 91% of them seen only once. Source: peripheral blood, taken on day 0 of AZD1222 vaccination. All receptors derive from an adult in good health.

V and J are TRBV6-2 or TRBV6-3 and TRBJ2-1; 7 positions match TRBD1. The trim removed 4 bases at V and 7 bases at J, leaving 7 bases unmatched. Per germline, CDR1 MNHEY and CDR2 SVGEGT. CDR3 length equals 14 residues. As DNA, the CDR3 is TGTGCCAGCAGTTTGGACAGGCTTATTAATGAGCAGTTCTTC. Translated, it gives CASSLDRLINEQFF.

The chain recombines TRBV6-5 with TRBJ2-7; TRBD1 agrees at 9 bases. The CDR3 is made up of 14 amino acids. Looked up from germline, CDR1 is MNHEY and CDR2 is SVGAGI. The trim removed 10 bases at V and 5 bases at J, leaving 12 bases unmatched. DNA of the CDR3: TGTGCCACCTACATCGGGACAGGGCGCGACGAGCAGTACTTC. It codes for CATYIGTGRDEQYF.

This CDR3 is CASSQATSGGQYEQFF. The CDR3 bases are TGCGCCAGCAGCCAAGCGACTAGCGGGGGGCAATATGAGCAGTTCTTC. The V call is TRBV4-3, the J call TRBJ2-1; 13 bases are shared with TRBD2. The length of the CDR3 is 16 residues. In germline, CDR1 is LGHNA, CDR2 YSLEER. V dropped 1 base and J dropped 8; count of bases not matched to a gene: 5.

The chain is built from TRBV7-2 and TRBJ1-5; 8 bases line up with TRBD1. Germline assignment: CDR1 SGHTA and CDR2 FQGNSA. Trimming took 0 bases from V and 4 from J; bases not matched to a gene: 2. This CDR3 region has 15 residues. CDR3 amino acids: CASSLATGANQPQHF. CDR3 coding DNA: TGTGCCAGCAGCTTAGCGACAGGGGCTAATCAGCCCCAGCATTTT.

The CDR3 protein is CASSAQGNGYTF. The CDR3 coding sequence is TGTGCCAGCAGCGCACAGGGGAATGGCTACACCTTC. The chain couples TRBV7-9 to TRBJ1-2; TRBD1 aligns across 7 bases. After removal of 5 bases from V and 6 bases from J, the junction contained 3 bases not matched to a gene. Germline CDR1 is SEHNR and CDR2 is FQNEAQ (reference sequence). This CDR3 is 12 amino acids long.

The chain employs TRBV2 and TRBJ2-7; 12 bases map to TRBD2. In germline, CDR1 is SNHLY, CDR2 FYNNEI. CDR3 length equals 15 residues. The V gene end was trimmed by 9 bases and the J gene end by 3 bases; junction bases not matched to a gene: 9. In DNA, the CDR3 is TGTGCCAGTTTACCTCTAGCGGGGGGGCTCTACGAGCAGTACTTC. Translation gives CASLPLAGGLYEQYF.

In its sample, this clone was seen once. The V call is TRBV11-2, the J call TRBJ1-4, with TRBD1 matching over 7 bases. Per germline, CDR1 SGHAT and CDR2 FQNNGV. V shed 4 bases and J 6 bases; nucleotides not matched to a gene: 8. This CDR3 spans 15 amino acids. CDR3 nucleotide sequence: TGTGCCAGCAGCTCGCAAAACAGGGGCCATGAAAAACTGTTTTTT. The encoded protein is CASSSQNRGHEKLFF.

This chain links TRBV6-1 with TRBJ1-4; D call uncertain. V was trimmed by 2 bases and J by 5 bases, leaving 9 bases between them. Looked up from germline, CDR1 is MNHNS and CDR2 is SASEGT. The CDR3 extends over 14 amino acids. The CDR3 loop reads CASSERSQNEKLFF. In DNA form, the CDR3 reads TGTGCCAGCAGTGAACGGTCCCAGAATGAAAAACTGTTTTTT.